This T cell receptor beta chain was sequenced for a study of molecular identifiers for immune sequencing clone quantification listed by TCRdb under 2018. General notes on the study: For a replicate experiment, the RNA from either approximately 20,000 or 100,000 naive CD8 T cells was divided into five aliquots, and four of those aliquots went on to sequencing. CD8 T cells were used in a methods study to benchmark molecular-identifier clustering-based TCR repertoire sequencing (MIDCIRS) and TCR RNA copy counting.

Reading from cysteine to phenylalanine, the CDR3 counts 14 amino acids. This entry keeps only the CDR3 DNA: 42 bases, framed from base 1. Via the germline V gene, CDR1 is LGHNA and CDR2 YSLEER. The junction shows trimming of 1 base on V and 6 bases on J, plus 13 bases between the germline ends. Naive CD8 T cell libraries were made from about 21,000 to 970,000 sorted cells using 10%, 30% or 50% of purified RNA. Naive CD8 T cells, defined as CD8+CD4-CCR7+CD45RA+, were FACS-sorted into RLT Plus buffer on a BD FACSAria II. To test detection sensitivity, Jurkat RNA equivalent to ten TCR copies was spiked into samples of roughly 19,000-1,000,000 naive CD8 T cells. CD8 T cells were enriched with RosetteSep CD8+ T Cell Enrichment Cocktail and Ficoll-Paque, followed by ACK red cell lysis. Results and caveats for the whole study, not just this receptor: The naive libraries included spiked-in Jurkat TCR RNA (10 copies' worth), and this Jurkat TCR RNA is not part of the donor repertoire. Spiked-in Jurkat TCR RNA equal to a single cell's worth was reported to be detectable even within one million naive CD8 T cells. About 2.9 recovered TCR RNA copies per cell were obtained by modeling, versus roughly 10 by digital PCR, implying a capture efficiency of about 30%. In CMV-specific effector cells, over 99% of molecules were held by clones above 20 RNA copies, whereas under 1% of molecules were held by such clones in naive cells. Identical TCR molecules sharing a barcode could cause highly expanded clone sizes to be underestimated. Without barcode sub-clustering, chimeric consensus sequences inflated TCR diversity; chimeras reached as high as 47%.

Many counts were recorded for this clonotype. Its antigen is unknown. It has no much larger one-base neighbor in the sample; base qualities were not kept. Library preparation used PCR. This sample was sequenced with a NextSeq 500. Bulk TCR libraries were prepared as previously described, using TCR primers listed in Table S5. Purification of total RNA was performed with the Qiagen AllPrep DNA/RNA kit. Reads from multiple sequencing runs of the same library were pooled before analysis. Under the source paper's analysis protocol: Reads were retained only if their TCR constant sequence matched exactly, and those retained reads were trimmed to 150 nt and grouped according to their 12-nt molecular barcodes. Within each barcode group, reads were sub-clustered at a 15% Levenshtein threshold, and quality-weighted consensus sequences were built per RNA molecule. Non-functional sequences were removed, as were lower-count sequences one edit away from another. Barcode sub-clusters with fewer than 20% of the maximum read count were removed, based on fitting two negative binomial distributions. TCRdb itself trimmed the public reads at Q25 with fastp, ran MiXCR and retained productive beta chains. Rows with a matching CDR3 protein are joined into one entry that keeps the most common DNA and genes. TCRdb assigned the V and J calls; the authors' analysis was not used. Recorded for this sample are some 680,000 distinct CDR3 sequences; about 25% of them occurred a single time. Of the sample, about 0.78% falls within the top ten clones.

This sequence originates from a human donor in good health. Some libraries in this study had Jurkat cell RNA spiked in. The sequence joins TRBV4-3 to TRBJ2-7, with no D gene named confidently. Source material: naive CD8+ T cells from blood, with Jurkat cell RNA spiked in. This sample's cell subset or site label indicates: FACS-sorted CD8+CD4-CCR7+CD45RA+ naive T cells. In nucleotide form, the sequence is TGCGCCAGCAGCCAAGTTATGTTAGCCCGCGAGCAGTACTTC. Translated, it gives CASSQVMLAREQYF.